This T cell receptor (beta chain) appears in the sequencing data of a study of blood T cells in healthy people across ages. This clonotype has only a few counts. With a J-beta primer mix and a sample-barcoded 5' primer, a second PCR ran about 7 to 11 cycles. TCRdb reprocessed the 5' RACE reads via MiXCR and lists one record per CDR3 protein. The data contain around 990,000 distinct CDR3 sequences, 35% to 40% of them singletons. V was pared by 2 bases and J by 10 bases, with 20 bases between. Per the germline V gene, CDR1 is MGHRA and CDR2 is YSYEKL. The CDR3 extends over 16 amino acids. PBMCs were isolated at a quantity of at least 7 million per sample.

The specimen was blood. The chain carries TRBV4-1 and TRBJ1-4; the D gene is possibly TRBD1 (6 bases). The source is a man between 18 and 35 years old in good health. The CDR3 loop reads CASSQSRTRQERKLFF. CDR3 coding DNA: TGCGCCAGCAGCCAAAGCCGCACCCGACAGGAACGAAAACTGTTTTTT.